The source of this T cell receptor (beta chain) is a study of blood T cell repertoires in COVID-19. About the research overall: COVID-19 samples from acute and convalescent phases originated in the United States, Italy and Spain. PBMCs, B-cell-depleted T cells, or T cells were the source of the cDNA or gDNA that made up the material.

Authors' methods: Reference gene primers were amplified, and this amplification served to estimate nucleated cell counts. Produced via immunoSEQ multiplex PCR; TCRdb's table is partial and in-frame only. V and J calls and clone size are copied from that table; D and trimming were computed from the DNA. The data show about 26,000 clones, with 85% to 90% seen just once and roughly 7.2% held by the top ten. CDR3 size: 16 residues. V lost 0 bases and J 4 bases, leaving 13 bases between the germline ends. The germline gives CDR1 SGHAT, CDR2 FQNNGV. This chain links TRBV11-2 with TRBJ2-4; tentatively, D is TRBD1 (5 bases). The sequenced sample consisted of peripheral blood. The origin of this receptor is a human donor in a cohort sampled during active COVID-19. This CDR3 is CASSLDPVGQKNIQYF. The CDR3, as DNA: TGTGCCAGCAGCTTAGATCCAGTGGGGCAGAAAAACATTCAGTACTTC. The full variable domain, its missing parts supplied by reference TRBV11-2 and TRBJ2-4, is EAGVAQSPRYKIIEKRQSVAFWCNPISGHATLYWYQQILGQGPKLLIQFQNNGVVDDSQLPKDRFSAERLKGVDSTLKIQPAKLEDSAVYLCASSLDPVGQKNIQYFGAGTRLSVL.